A selection of T cell receptor beta chains follows, all from one sample in a study of cytomegalovirus exposure and HLA in healthy donors. Repertoires were generated with immunoSEQ multiplex PCR, while TCRdb's copy carries only in-frame clones and drops some. Among 150,000 to 200,000 clones listed, about nine tenths were seen once. The sample consisted of PBMCs. These receptors originate from a man aged 25 to 40 in good health and CMV-seropositive. Both conserved end residues are part of each CDR3. Fields, in order: clone size, V gene, J gene, D gene, CDR3 protein, CDR3 DNA. The D gene is left open where the match is weak. Size values are once, few and many counts, or a class for expanded clones, and some rows have none.

clone_size: -
v_call: TRBV6-1
j_call: TRBJ2-3
d_call: -
cdr3_aa: CASRRQGLTDTQYF
cdr3_nt: TGTGCCAGCAGACGCCAGGGGTTGACAGATACGCAGTATTTT

clone_size: -
v_call: TRBV5-1
j_call: TRBJ1-6
d_call: -
cdr3_aa: CASSLMSGVNSPLHF
cdr3_nt: TGCGCCAGCAGCTTGATGTCAGGAGTAAATTCACCCCTCCACTTT

clone_size: few
v_call: TRBV7-9
j_call: TRBJ1-1
d_call: TRBD1
cdr3_aa: CASSEGQGFTEAFF
cdr3_nt: TGTGCCAGCAGCGAAGGACAGGGTTTCACTGAAGCTTTCTTT

clone_size: -
v_call: TRBV19
j_call: TRBJ2-3
d_call: TRBD1
cdr3_aa: CASQTGSDTQYF
cdr3_nt: TGTGCCAGCCAGACAGGGTCAGATACGCAGTATTTT

clone_size: -
v_call: TRBV7-3
j_call: TRBJ2-3
d_call: TRBD2
cdr3_aa: CASSLTGGVTDTQYF
cdr3_nt: TGTGCCAGCAGCTTAACGGGAGGGGTAACAGATACGCAGTATTTT

clone_size: -
v_call: TRBV25-1
j_call: TRBJ2-2
d_call: TRBD1
cdr3_aa: CASGTGDTGELFF
cdr3_nt: TGTGCCAGCGGGACAGGGGACACCGGGGAGCTGTTTTTT

clone_size: -
v_call: TRBV27
j_call: TRBJ2-5
d_call: -
cdr3_aa: CASSDRETQYF
cdr3_nt: TGTGCCAGCAGTGACCGGGAGACCCAGTACTTC

clone_size: -
v_call: TRBV9
j_call: TRBJ2-1
d_call: -
cdr3_aa: CASSVAKLTVPNEQFF
cdr3_nt: TGTGCCAGCAGCGTAGCTAAACTCACGGTCCCCAATGAGCAGTTCTTC

clone_size: -
v_call: TRBV5-1
j_call: TRBJ2-5
d_call: -
cdr3_aa: CASSLGGAAQETQYF
cdr3_nt: TGCGCCAGCAGCTTGGGAGGGGCTGCCCAAGAGACCCAGTACTTC

clone_size: few
v_call: TRBV7-9
j_call: TRBJ2-1
d_call: TRBD2
cdr3_aa: CASSYLADIHEQFF
cdr3_nt: TGTGCCAGCAGCTATCTAGCGGATATCCATGAGCAGTTCTTC

clone_size: -
v_call: TRBV9
j_call: TRBJ2-1
d_call: TRBD2
cdr3_aa: CASSRPGSGGAGEQFF
cdr3_nt: TGTGCCAGCAGCCGCCCTGGGAGCGGGGGGGCAGGGGAGCAGTTCTTC

clone_size: -
v_call: TRBV7-6
j_call: TRBJ2-5
d_call: TRBD1
cdr3_aa: CASSSRTGQETQYF
cdr3_nt: TGTGCCAGCAGCTCGCGGACAGGACAAGAGACCCAGTACTTC

clone_size: once
v_call: TRBV18
j_call: TRBJ1-2
d_call: TRBD1
cdr3_aa: CASSSRTGKDGYTF
cdr3_nt: TGTGCCAGCTCATCCCGGACAGGGAAAGATGGCTACACCTTC

clone_size: -
v_call: TRBV29-1
j_call: TRBJ1-2
d_call: -
cdr3_aa: CSGVGSPGEGHNYGYTF
cdr3_nt: TGCAGCGGAGTAGGGTCTCCAGGCGAGGGCCATAACTATGGCTACACCTTC

clone_size: -
v_call: TRBV29-1
j_call: TRBJ2-7
d_call: -
cdr3_aa: CSAEGMSYEQYF
cdr3_nt: TGCAGCGCCGAAGGGATGTCCTACGAGCAGTACTTC

clone_size: -
v_call: TRBV5-1
j_call: TRBJ2-6
d_call: -
cdr3_aa: CASSLISGGGANVLTF
cdr3_nt: TGCGCCAGCAGCTTGATAAGTGGAGGTGGGGCCAACGTCCTGACTTTC

clone_size: -
v_call: TRBV5-1
j_call: TRBJ2-7
d_call: TRBD1
cdr3_aa: CASSEGQQPYEQYF
cdr3_nt: TGCGCCAGCAGCGAGGGACAGCAGCCCTACGAGCAGTACTTC

clone_size: -
v_call: TRBV27
j_call: TRBJ1-4
d_call: -
cdr3_aa: CASRTRAGDEKLFF
cdr3_nt: TGTGCCAGCCGGACCCGGGCAGGAGATGAAAAACTGTTTTTT

clone_size: -
v_call: TRBV7-2
j_call: TRBJ1-2
d_call: -
cdr3_aa: CASSTGTPTGYTF
cdr3_nt: TGTGCCAGCAGTACCGGGACACCTACTGGCTACACCTTC

clone_size: -
v_call: TRBV5-4
j_call: TRBJ2-1
d_call: TRBD2
cdr3_aa: CASNPGLARVSYNEQFF
cdr3_nt: TGTGCCAGCAACCCGGGACTAGCGAGGGTCTCCTACAATGAGCAGTTCTTC

clone_size: -
v_call: TRBV27
j_call: TRBJ2-1
d_call: TRBD2
cdr3_aa: CASTLIGRGSEQFF
cdr3_nt: TGTGCCAGCACCCTTATTGGGCGCGGGAGTGAGCAGTTCTTC

clone_size: once
v_call: TRBV27
j_call: TRBJ2-2
d_call: -
cdr3_aa: CASPPRPLLNTGELFF
cdr3_nt: TGTGCCAGCCCCCCCCGGCCCCTCCTGAACACCGGGGAGCTGTTTTTT

clone_size: -
v_call: TRBV6-5
j_call: TRBJ2-5
d_call: -
cdr3_aa: CASSYRGQETQYF
cdr3_nt: TGTGCCAGCAGTTACCGGGGGCAAGAGACCCAGTACTTC

clone_size: -
v_call: TRBV10-2
j_call: TRBJ2-3
d_call: TRBD2
cdr3_aa: CASSDAYGGALTDTQYF
cdr3_nt: TGCGCCAGCAGTGACGCGTACGGGGGGGCCCTCACAGATACGCAGTATTTT

clone_size: -
v_call: TRBV7-6
j_call: TRBJ1-2
d_call: -
cdr3_aa: CASSFERNYGYTF
cdr3_nt: TGTGCCAGCAGCTTCGAAAGGAACTATGGCTACACCTTC

clone_size: -
v_call: TRBV6-1
j_call: TRBJ2-2
d_call: TRBD1
cdr3_aa: CATRTGSYTGELFF
cdr3_nt: TGTGCCACCCGGACAGGGTCTTACACCGGGGAGCTGTTTTTT

clone_size: -
v_call: TRBV29-1
j_call: TRBJ2-1
d_call: TRBD1
cdr3_aa: CSFRDSPTSSYNEQFF
cdr3_nt: TGCAGCTTTCGGGACAGTCCAACGAGCTCCTACAATGAGCAGTTCTTC

clone_size: -
v_call: TRBV19
j_call: TRBJ2-1
d_call: -
cdr3_aa: CASSPRVSGNEQFF
cdr3_nt: TGTGCCAGTAGTCCTCGGGTTTCAGGGAATGAGCAGTTCTTC

clone_size: -
v_call: TRBV18
j_call: TRBJ1-2
d_call: -
cdr3_aa: CASSPQVGGYTF
cdr3_nt: TGTGCCAGCTCACCGCAGGTGGGGGGCTACACCTTC